This T cell receptor (beta chain) was recovered during a study of early T cells in non-severe SARS-CoV-2 infection. Germline V gives CDR1 MNHNS, CDR2 SASEGT. V trimming: 6 bases; J trimming: 8 bases; junction bases outside the gene matches: 9. The CDR3 is made up of 14 amino acids. MiXCR, run by TCRdb on the 5' RACE reads, gives a single entry per CDR3 protein. The data hold roughly 50,000 distinct CDR3 sequences, with roughly 10% observed a single time. The sequenced sample was whole blood. V gene TRBV6-1 combines with J gene TRBJ1-2; TRBD1 aligns across 10 bases. The source of this sequence is an adult who was a healthcare worker with PCR-confirmed SARS-CoV-2 infection or an uninfected control (not recorded which). The CDR3 is CASRTGTGVVGYTF. CDR3 bases: TGTGCCAGCAGGACCGGGACAGGGGTCGTCGGCTACACCTTC.